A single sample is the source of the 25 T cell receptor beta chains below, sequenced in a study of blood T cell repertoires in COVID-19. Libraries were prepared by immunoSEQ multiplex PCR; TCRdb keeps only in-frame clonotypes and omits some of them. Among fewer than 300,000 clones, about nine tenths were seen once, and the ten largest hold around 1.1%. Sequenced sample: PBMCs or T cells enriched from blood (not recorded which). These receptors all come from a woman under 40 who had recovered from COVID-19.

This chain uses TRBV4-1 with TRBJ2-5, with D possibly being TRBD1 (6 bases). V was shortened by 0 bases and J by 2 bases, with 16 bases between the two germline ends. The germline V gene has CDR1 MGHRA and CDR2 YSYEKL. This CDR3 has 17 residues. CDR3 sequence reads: CASSQDGPGALQETQYF. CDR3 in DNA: TGCGCCAGCAGCCAAGATGGTCCAGGGGCCTTACAAGAGACCCAGTACTTC.

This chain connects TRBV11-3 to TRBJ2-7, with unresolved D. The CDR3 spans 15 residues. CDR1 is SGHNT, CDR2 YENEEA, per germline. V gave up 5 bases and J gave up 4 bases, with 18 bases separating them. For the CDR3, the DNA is TGTGCCAGCAGCCTTGACCGGAGAACACCATACGAGCAGTACTTC. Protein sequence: CASSLDRRTPYEQYF.

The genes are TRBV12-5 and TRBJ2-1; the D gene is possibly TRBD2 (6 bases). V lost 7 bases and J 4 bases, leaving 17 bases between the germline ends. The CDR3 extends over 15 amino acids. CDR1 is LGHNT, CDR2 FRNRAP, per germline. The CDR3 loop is CASATMGLQYNEQFF. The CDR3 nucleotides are TGTGCTAGTGCCACTATGGGACTTCAATACAATGAGCAGTTCTTC.

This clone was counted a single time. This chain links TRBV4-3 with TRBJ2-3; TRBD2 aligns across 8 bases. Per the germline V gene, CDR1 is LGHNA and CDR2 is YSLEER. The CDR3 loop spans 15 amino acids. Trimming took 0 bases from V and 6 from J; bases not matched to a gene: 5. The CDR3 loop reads CASSQELREADTQYF. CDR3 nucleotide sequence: TGCGCCAGCAGCCAAGAATTGCGGGAGGCGGATACGCAGTATTTT.

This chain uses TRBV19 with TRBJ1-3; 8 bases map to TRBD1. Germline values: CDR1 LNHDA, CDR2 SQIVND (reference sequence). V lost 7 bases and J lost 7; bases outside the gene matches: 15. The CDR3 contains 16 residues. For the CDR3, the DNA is TGTGCCAGTACGCGACAGGGGACCGGTCTTGTGAACACCATATATTTT. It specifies CASTRQGTGLVNTIYF.

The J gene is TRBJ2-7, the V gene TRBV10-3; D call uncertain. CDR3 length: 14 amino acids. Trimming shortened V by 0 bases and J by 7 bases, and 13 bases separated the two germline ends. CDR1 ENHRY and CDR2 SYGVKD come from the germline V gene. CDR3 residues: CAISESVSYGEQYF. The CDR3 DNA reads TGTGCCATCAGTGAGTCGGTATCCTACGGGGAGCAGTACTTC.

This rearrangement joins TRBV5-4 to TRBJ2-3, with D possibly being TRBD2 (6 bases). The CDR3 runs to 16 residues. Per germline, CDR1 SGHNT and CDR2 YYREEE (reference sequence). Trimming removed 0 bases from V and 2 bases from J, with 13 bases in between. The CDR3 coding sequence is TGTGCCAGCAGCTTGGAAATAGCGGCTAACACAGATACGCAGTATTTT. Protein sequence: CASSLEIAANTDTQYF. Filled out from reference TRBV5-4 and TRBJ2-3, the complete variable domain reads ETGVTQSPTHLIKTRGQQVTLRCSSQSGHNTVSWYQQALGQGPQFIFQYYREEENGRGNFPPRFSGLQFPNYSSELNVNALELDDSALYLCASSLEIAANTDTQYFGPGTRLTVL.

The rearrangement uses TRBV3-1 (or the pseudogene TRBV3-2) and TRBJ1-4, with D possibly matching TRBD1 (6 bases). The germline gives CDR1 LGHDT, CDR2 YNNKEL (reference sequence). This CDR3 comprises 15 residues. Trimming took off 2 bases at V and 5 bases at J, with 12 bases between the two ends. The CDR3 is CASSQRQGSNEKLFF. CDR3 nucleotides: TGTGCCAGCAGCCAAAGGCAGGGGTCGAATGAAAAACTGTTTTTT.

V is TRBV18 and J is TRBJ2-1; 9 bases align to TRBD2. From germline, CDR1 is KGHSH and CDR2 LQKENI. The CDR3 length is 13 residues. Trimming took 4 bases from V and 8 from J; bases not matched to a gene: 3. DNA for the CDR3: TGTGCCAGCTCACAGGGACTAGCTGATGAGCAGTTCTTC. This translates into CASSQGLADEQFF.

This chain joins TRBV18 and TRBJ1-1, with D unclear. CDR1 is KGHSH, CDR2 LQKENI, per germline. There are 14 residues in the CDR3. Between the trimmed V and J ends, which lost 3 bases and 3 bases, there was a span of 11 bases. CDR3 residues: CASSPQAGDTEAFF. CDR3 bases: TGTGCCAGCTCACCGCAGGCGGGTGACACTGAAGCTTTCTTT.

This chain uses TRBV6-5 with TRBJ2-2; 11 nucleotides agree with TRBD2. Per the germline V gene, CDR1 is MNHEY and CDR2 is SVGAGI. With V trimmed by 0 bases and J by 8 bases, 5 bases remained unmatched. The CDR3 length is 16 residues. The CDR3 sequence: CASSYSGLAVEGELFF. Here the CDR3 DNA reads TGTGCCAGCAGTTACTCGGGACTAGCGGTCGAGGGGGAGCTGTTTTTT.

The CDR3 DNA reads as TGCGCCAGCAGCTCAGACAGGGGAACTGCAGATACGCAGTATTTT. It specifies CASSSDRGTADTQYF. The chain uses TRBV5-1 and TRBJ2-3, with TRBD1 identical over 8 bases. Germline V lookup: CDR1 SGHRS, CDR2 YFSETQ. This CDR3 spans 15 amino acids. The ends lost 3 bases at V and 4 bases at J; junction bases unmatched: 7.

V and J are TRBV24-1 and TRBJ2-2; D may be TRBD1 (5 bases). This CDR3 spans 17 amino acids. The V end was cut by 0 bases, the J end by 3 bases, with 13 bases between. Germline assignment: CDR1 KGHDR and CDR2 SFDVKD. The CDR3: CATSDLRQGRDTGELFF. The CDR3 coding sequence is TGTGCCACCAGTGATTTGCGGCAGGGAAGGGACACCGGGGAGCTGTTTTTT.

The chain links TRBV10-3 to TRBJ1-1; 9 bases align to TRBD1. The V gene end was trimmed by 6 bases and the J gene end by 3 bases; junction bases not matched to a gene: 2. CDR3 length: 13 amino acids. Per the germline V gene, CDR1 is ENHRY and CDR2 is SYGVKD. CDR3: CAIRQGADTEAFF. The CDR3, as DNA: TGTGCCATCAGACAGGGGGCGGACACTGAAGCTTTCTTT.

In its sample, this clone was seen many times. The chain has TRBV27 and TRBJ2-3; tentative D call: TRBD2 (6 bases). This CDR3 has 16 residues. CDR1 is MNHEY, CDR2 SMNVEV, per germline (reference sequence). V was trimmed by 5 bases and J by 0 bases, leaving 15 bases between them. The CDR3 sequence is CASSPARGKSTDTQYF. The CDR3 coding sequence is TGTGCCAGCAGTCCCGCCCGCGGGAAGAGCACAGATACGCAGTATTTT.

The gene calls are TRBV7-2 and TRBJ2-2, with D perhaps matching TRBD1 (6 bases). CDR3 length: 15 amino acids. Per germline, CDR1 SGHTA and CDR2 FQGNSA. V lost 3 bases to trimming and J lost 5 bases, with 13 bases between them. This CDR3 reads CASSLSQQGTGELFF. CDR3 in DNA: TGTGCCAGCAGCTTGTCCCAACAGGGAACCGGGGAGCTGTTTTTT.

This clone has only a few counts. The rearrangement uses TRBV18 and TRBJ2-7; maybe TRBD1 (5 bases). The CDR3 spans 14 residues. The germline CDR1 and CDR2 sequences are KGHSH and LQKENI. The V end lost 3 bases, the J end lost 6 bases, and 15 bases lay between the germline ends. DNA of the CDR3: TGTGCCAGCTCACCTGTGAAGGGTGGGGCCGAGCAGTACTTC. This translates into CASSPVKGGAEQYF.

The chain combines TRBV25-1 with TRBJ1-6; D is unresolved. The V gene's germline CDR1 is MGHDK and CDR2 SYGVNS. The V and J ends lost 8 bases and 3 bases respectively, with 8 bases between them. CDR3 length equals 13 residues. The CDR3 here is CASLGGYNSPLHF. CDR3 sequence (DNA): TGTGCCAGCCTCGGAGGCTATAATTCACCCCTCCACTTT.

The CDR3 protein is CASSQAGVRYNEQFF. The CDR3 coding sequence is TGCGCCAGCAGCCAGGCGGGAGTTCGGTACAATGAGCAGTTCTTC. This sequence joins TRBV4-1 and TRBJ2-1, with 7 bases aligning to TRBD2. The CDR3 consists of 15 residues. CDR1 and CDR2 from the germline V gene are MGHRA and YSYEKL. V lost 3 bases to trimming and J lost 4 bases; unmatched junction nucleotides: 6.

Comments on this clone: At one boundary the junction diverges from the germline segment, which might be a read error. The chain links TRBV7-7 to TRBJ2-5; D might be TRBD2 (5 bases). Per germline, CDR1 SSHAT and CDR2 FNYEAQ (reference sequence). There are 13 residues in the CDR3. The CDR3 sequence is CASSEGIQETQYF. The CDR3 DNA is TGTGCTAGCAGCGAGGGAATTCAAGAGACCCAGTACTTC.

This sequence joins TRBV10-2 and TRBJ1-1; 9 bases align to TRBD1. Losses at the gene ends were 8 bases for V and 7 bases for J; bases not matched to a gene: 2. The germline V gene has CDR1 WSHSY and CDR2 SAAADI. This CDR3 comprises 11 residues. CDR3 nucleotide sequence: TGCGCCAGCTTGGACAGGGGTGAAGCTTTCTTT. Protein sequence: CASLDRGEAFF.

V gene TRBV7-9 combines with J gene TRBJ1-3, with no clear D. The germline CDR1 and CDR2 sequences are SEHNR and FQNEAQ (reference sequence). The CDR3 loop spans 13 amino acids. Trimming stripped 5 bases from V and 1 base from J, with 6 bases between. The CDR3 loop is CASSEGSGNTIYF. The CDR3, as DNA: TGTGCCAGCAGCGAGGGTTCTGGAAACACCATATATTTT.

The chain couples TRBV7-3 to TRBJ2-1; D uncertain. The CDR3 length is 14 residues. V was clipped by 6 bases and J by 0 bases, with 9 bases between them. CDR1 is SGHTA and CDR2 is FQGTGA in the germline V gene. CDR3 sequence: CASSLENSYNEQFF. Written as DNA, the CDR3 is TGTGCCAGCAGTTTGGAGAACTCCTACAATGAGCAGTTCTTC.

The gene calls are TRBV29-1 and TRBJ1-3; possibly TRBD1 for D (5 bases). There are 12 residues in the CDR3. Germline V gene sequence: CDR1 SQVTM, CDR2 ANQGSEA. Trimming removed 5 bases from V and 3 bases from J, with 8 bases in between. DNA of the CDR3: TGCAGCGTTAGGGACTATGGAAACACCATATATTTT. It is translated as CSVRDYGNTIYF.

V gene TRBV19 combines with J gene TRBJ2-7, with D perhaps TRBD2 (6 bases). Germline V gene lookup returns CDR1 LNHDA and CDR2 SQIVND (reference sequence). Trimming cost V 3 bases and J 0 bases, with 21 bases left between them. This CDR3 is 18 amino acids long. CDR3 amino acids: CASSIGAGRSGSSYEQYF. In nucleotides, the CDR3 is TGTGCCAGTAGTATTGGGGCAGGGAGGTCCGGTAGCTCCTACGAGCAGTACTTC.